This TCR beta chain originates from a study of T cells after yellow fever vaccination. TCRdb re-analysed the 5' RACE reads in MiXCR, keeping a single row per CDR3 protein. This sample yields 100,000 to 150,000 distinct CDR3 sequences, of which over 12% are seen a single time; roughly 43% belongs to the top ten. V was clipped by 1 base and J by 1 base, with 11 bases between them. The CDR3 consists of 16 residues. Germline V lookup: CDR1 SGHTA, CDR2 FQGNSA. This clonotype was found a few times. This sample comprised CD8+ T cells sorted from PBMCs, obtained 5 days after the yellow fever booster vaccination. This chain connects TRBV7-2 to TRBJ2-1; weak D call: TRBD2 (6 bases). The receptor's source is a man between 18 and 29 years old who received the YFV17D yellow fever vaccine. DNA of the CDR3: TGTGCCAGCAGCTTAGTAATCGGGGGATCCTACAATGAGCAGTTCTTC. Its protein is CASSLVIGGSYNEQFF.